These 9 T cell receptor beta chains were sequenced from one sample in a study of vaccination and CD4 T cells after COVID-19. Treatment here: approximately 9-day PBMC culture with coronavirus spike peptide pools or control peptides (ViraFEST assay). No cognate antigen is known for these TCRs. At the Johns Hopkins FTIC core, DNA taken from cultured CD4+ T cells was sequenced by way of the Oncomine TCR Beta short-read assay. TCRdb recomputed calls from the PCR reads with MiXCR, one row per CDR3 protein. The table has about 15,000 distinct CDR3 sequences, about 41% seen once. The sequencing input was CD4+ T cells from blood, cultured in vitro. The receptors here all came from a human donor who had recovered from COVID-19.

This clonotype has a handful of counts. The chain is built from TRBV20-1 and TRBJ2-3; 14 bases agree with TRBD2. CDR3 size: 16 residues. The germline V gene has CDR1 DFQATT and CDR2 SNEGSKA (reference sequence). Trimming took 6 bases from V and 4 from J; bases not matched to a gene: 9. In DNA, the CDR3 is TGCAGTGCCCCTAAGACTAGCGGGGGGGGATCAGATACGCAGTATTTT. It encodes CSAPKTSGGGSDTQYF.

The gene calls are TRBV4-1 and TRBJ2-7; 8 bases fit TRBD1. Germline CDR1 MGHRA, CDR2 YSYEKL. The CDR3 length is 16 residues. After removal of 1 base from V and 3 bases from J, the junction contained 8 bases not matched to a gene. CDR3: CASSQGDRTRGYEQYF. The CDR3 DNA reads as TGCGCCAGCAGCCAAGGGGACAGGACCAGGGGCTACGAGCAGTACTTC.

This clonotype was seen a handful of times. This chain connects TRBV6-1 to TRBJ2-6, with 9 bases that match TRBD1. The germline V gene encodes CDR1 MNHNS and CDR2 SASEGT. CDR3 length: 16 residues. The J segment lost 1 base and the V segment lost 11 bases, leaving 9 bases of the junction unmatched. In nucleotides, the CDR3 is TGTGCCGCAAACCGGGACAGGGTTTCTGGGGCCAACGTCCTGACTTTC. Amino acid sequence: CAANRDRVSGANVLTF.

For the CDR3, the DNA is TGTGCCAGCAGCTTAGCGTCACGAACCTACGAGCAGTACTTC. Translated, it gives CASSLASRTYEQYF. This sequence joins TRBV7-8 and TRBJ2-7; D call uncertain. Germline-derived CDR1 and CDR2 are SGHVS and FQNEAQ. The CDR3 length is 14 residues. Trimming removed 0 bases from V and 2 bases from J, with 8 bases in between. Together with reference TRBV7-8 and TRBJ2-7, the CDR3 gives the full variable domain: GAGVSQSPRYKVAKRGQDVALRCDPISGHVSLFWYQQALGQGPEFLTYFQNEAQLDKSGLPSDRFFAERPEGSVSTLKIQRTQQEDSAVYLCASSLASRTYEQYFGPGTRLTVT.

This clonotype was counted only a few times. This chain uses TRBV27 with TRBJ2-5, with a weak D call TRBD1 (6 bases). CDR1 MNHEY and CDR2 SMNVEV come from the germline V gene (reference sequence). V dropped 5 bases and J dropped 3 bases, with 16 bases sitting between them. The CDR3 runs to 15 residues. This CDR3 is CASSAYRDTEETQYF. CDR3 nucleotide sequence: TGTGCCAGCAGTGCCTACCGGGACACCGAAGAGACCCAGTACTTC.

This clonotype was found a few times. V and J are TRBV12-3 or TRBV12-4 and TRBJ1-1, with 7 bases that match TRBD1. Unmatched junction bases numbered 8, after V lost 7 bases and J lost 3 bases. The CDR3 has 14 amino acids. The CDR3 sequence is CASKESGTDTEAFF. CDR3 DNA: TGTGCCAGCAAAGAATCCGGGACAGACACTGAAGCTTTCTTT.

This chain joins TRBV6-2 or TRBV6-3 and TRBJ1-1; 8 bases map to TRBD1. The CDR3 is 14 residues long. V lost 6 bases and J lost 6; bases outside the gene matches: 9. CDR1 is MNHEY, CDR2 SVGEGT, per germline. The CDR3 bases are TGTGCCAGCAGCCGGACAGGGAGGGCCCCTGAAGCTTTCTTT. Its protein is CASSRTGRAPEAFF.

The chain recombines TRBV2 with TRBJ1-5; D remains ambiguous. CDR3 length: 12 residues. Germline CDR1 is SNHLY and CDR2 is FYNNEI. V was pared by 6 bases and J by 4 bases, with 7 bases between. This chain's CDR3 is CASSSLNQPQHF. The CDR3 DNA sequence: TGTGCCAGCAGCTCTTTAAATCAGCCCCAGCATTTT.

This clonotype was seen a few times. V gene TRBV6-1 combines with J gene TRBJ1-1; no clear D gene. Germline V gene lookup returns CDR1 MNHNS and CDR2 SASEGT. V lost 6 bases and J lost 1, with 15 bases in between. The CDR3 is 15 amino acids. The CDR3 loop reads CASRPISNRNTEAFF. CDR3 sequence (DNA): TGTGCCAGCAGGCCAATATCGAACAGGAACACTGAAGCTTTCTTT.